These 10 T cell receptor beta chains originate from one sample sequenced in a study of glioma-infiltrating T cells after dendritic cell vaccination. Method: immunoSEQ multiplex PCR; TCRdb's copy keeps in-frame clones and lacks some. Of about 92,000 clones listed, around 84% are singletons. The specimen comprised blood, sampled before dendritic cell vaccination. The receptors stem from a human donor with glioblastoma.

The J gene is TRBJ2-7, the V gene TRBV18, with D possibly TRBD1 on 6 matching bases. Trimming pared 3 bases from V and 5 bases from J, leaving 14 bases between. Germline CDR1 KGHSH, CDR2 LQKENI. The CDR3 is made up of 14 amino acids. The CDR3: CASSPSLGADEQYF. CDR3 coding DNA: TGTGCCAGCTCACCGTCATTGGGGGCCGACGAGCAGTACTTC.

The chain recombines TRBV4-2 with TRBJ2-1, with 10 bases that match TRBD2. This CDR3 is 17 amino acids long. Germline-derived CDR1 and CDR2 are LGHNA and YNFKEQ. V lost 4 bases and J lost 2; bases outside the gene matches: 8. The DNA for the CDR3 is TGTGCCAGCAGCCGCGTCCAAAGCGGGAGGGCCTACAATGAGCAGTTCTTC. It yields the protein CASSRVQSGRAYNEQFF.

The DNA for the CDR3 is TGCGCCAGCAGCTCCCCCGGGACAGGGGTCGGAAACTATGGCTACACCTTC. Translating it yields CASSSPGTGVGNYGYTF. The chain employs TRBV5-1 and TRBJ1-2, with TRBD1 matching over 10 bases. This CDR3 spans 17 amino acids. The germline V gene has CDR1 SGHRS and CDR2 YFSETQ. Trimming cost V 3 bases and J 2 bases; bases outside gene matches: 10.

V usage is TRBV5-1 and J usage is TRBJ1-5, with a possible D match to TRBD1 (5 bases). V gave up 0 bases and J gave up 1 base, with 8 bases separating them. Germline lookup yields CDR1 SGHRS and CDR2 YFSETQ. The CDR3 runs to 15 residues. Written as DNA, the CDR3 is TGCGCCAGCAGCTTGGTATCAGGGAGCAATCAGCCCCAGCATTTT. Residues: CASSLVSGSNQPQHF.

In this sample, this clone is medium-sized (0.01 to 0.1%). The chain links TRBV25-1 to TRBJ2-2; D remains ambiguous. The germline V gene has CDR1 MGHDK and CDR2 SYGVNS. There are 14 residues in the CDR3. Trimming shortened V by 1 base and J by 3 bases, and 6 bases separated the two germline ends. The CDR3 coding sequence is TGTGCCAGCAGTGAATCCTCGGACACCGGGGAGCTGTTTTTT. It encodes CASSESSDTGELFF. The full variable domain, its missing parts supplied by reference TRBV25-1 and TRBJ2-2, is EADIYQTPRYLVIGTGKKITLECSQTMGHDKMYWYQQDPGMELHLIHYSYGVNSTEKGDLSSESTVSRIRTEHFPLTLESARPSHTSQYLCASSESSDTGELFFGEGSRLTVL.

J is TRBJ2-2 and V is TRBV9; 7 positions match TRBD1. This CDR3 contains 13 residues. V lost 3 bases and J lost 4; bases outside the gene matches: 0. The germline gives CDR1 SGDLS, CDR2 YYNGEE. The CDR3 region has the DNA TGTGCCAGCAGCGCAGGGGGCACCGGGGAGCTGTTTTTT. Its protein is CASSAGGTGELFF.

For the CDR3, the DNA is TGTGCCAGCAGCGTGACCTGGAGGGCGGGGGGGAACGTTGGACCCGGCAATGAGCAGTTCTTC. Translated, it gives CASSVTWRAGGNVGPGNEQFF. The rearrangement links TRBV9 to TRBJ2-1; 9 bases are a match to TRBD2. V was pared by 2 bases and J by 6 bases, with 24 bases of the junction left unmatched. Germline V gives CDR1 SGDLS, CDR2 YYNGEE. CDR3 size: 21 residues.

The CDR3 region has the DNA TGCAGCGTCCCGTGGAGGGCGGATGGCTACACCTTC. It encodes CSVPWRADGYTF. This rearrangement joins TRBV29-1 to TRBJ1-2; no firm D call. The CDR3 is made up of 12 amino acids. The germline V and J ends were trimmed by 6 bases and 6 bases, with 14 bases remaining between them. Germline CDR1 and CDR2: SQVTM and ANQGSEA.

This chain joins TRBV6-6 and TRBJ2-7; perhaps TRBD1 as D (6 bases). Germline V gene lookup returns CDR1 MNHNY and CDR2 SVGAGI (reference sequence). Deletions cut 0 bases from V and 6 bases from J, with 15 bases between. CDR3 size: 15 residues. Here the CDR3 reads CASSYSQGLWGEQYF. The CDR3 nucleotides are TGTGCCAGCAGTTACTCCCAGGGGTTATGGGGCGAGCAGTACTTC.

The chain joins TRBV7-2 to TRBJ2-7; 8 bases map to TRBD1. V dropped 4 bases and J dropped 3; count of bases not matched to a gene: 8. This CDR3 comprises 15 residues. The germline V gene encodes CDR1 SGHTA and CDR2 FQGNSA. The CDR3 DNA reads TGTGCCAGCAGCTCCCCGGACAGGGAGAACTACGAGCAGTACTTC. It specifies CASSSPDRENYEQYF.